This TCR beta chain stems from a study of cytomegalovirus exposure and HLA in healthy donors. This CDR3 comprises 14 residues. V shed 2 bases and J shed 1 base, with 10 bases lying between them. Germline V gene lookup returns CDR1 SGHDT and CDR2 YYEEEE. Study-wide results and caveats: Analysis performed later found under 20,000 TCR beta sequences associated with HLA alleles at 0.05 false discovery rate. Later analysis demonstrated an association between a missense DCLRE1C variant and TCR beta V- and J-gene trimming.

As regards this clone: Antigen unknown.

Both 60 Vbeta primers and 13 Jbeta primers went into the PCR. Repertoires were generated with immunoSEQ multiplex PCR, while TCRdb's copy carries only in-frame clones and drops some. Of fewer than 250,000 clones in the sample, 70% to 75% are singletons; the top ten hold under 5%. This TCR came from a man under 40 in good health and CMV-seropositive. V and J are TRBV5-6 and TRBJ2-7; maybe TRBD2 (5 bases). Sequencing input: PBMCs. CDR3 in amino acids: CASSLADVSYEQYF. The CDR3 nucleotides read TGTGCCAGCAGCTTAGCGGATGTTTCCTACGAGCAGTACTTC.